This TCR beta chain was sequenced in a study of blood T cells in healthy people across ages. Study information: Through template switching, about one barcoded beta molecule was captured per two T cells, as measured in model experiments.

With a J-beta primer mix and a sample-barcoded 5' primer, a second PCR ran roughly 6 to 11 cycles. A template-switch adaptor with 12 random nucleotides tagged each cDNA molecule. TCRdb used MiXCR to reprocess the 5' RACE reads, holding one entry per CDR3 protein. Here the sample spans more than 600,000 distinct CDR3 sequences, 20% to 30% being singletons. The CDR3 is made up of 16 amino acids. Unmatched junction bases numbered 11, after V lost 0 bases and J lost 5 bases. Germline assignment: CDR1 DFQATT and CDR2 SNEGSKA (reference sequence). These data also formed part of another study, on T cells of mothers and their children. That work adds: Sequencing returned over 8 million TCR beta CDR3 reads per mother and about 3 million per child.

The receptor was isolated from a boy younger than 18 in good health. Sequenced sample: blood. J is TRBJ1-2 and V is TRBV20-1, with 8 bases matching TRBD1. CDR3 loop: CSARDARQGISYGYTF. In nucleotides, the CDR3 is TGCAGTGCTAGAGACGCCCGACAGGGGATATCTTATGGCTACACCTTC.